This T cell receptor (beta chain) appears in the sequencing data of a study of control samples from healthy donors and cancer patients. Per germline, CDR1 MNHEY and CDR2 SVGEGT. This CDR3 has 15 residues. Trimming took 6 bases from V and 0 from J, leaving 14 bases between them. Method: immunoSEQ multiplex PCR; TCRdb's copy keeps in-frame clones and lacks some. The sample lists approximately 150,000 clones; 94% were seen once. The sample taken for sequencing was blood. The V and J genes are TRBV6-2 or TRBV6-3 and TRBJ1-1; D uncertain. The clonotype was recovered from a man between 35 and 55 years old in good health. The CDR3 here is CASSREGFMNTEAFF. CDR3 DNA sequence: TGTGCCAGCAGCCGGGAAGGTTTCATGAACACTGAAGCTTTCTTT.